The 25 T cell receptor beta chains given below trace back to one sample, sequenced in a study of blood T cells in healthy people across ages. The use of a sample-barcoded 5' primer and a J-beta primer mix characterized a second PCR of roughly 6 to 11 cycles. MiXCR was run by TCRdb on the 5' RACE reads, yielding one entry per CDR3 protein. The sample holds about 1.5 million distinct CDR3 sequences, approximately 43% seen once. The sample consisted of blood. Receptor source: a woman aged 18 to 35 in good health.

This clonotype was counted only a few times. The chain employs TRBV29-1 and TRBJ2-7, with 8 bases aligning to TRBD1. The ends lost 7 bases at V and 7 bases at J; junction bases unmatched: 12. The CDR3 contains 13 residues. The germline CDR1 and CDR2 sequences are SQVTM and ANQGSEA. CDR3 sequence (DNA): TGCAGCGCGGGGACAGGCGACTACAATGAGCAGTACTTC. This sequence encodes CSAGTGDYNEQYF.

This clonotype came up once. V gene TRBV15 combines with J gene TRBJ1-2; maybe TRBD1 (6 bases). CDR1 and CDR2 from the germline V gene are LNHNV and YYDKDF (reference sequence). The CDR3 runs 14 residues. The V gene lost 1 base and the J gene lost 4 bases, with 10 bases spanning the gap. DNA of the CDR3: TGTGCCACCAGCAGAGGTCGGGGGCCCTATGGCTACACCTTC. It codes for CATSRGRGPYGYTF.

This clonotype was picked up a small number of times. The chain recombines TRBV7-2 with TRBJ2-1; D is uncertain. Germline lookup yields CDR1 SGHTA and CDR2 FQGNSA. CDR3 length: 16 amino acids. Trimming pared 2 bases from V and 8 bases from J, leaving 19 bases between. The CDR3 nucleotides read TGTGCCAGCAGCTTACTATTCTCGTTTGCGAGCGATGAGCAGTTCTTC. The encoded protein is CASSLLFSFASDEQFF.

The chain links TRBV9 to TRBJ1-2, with D perhaps matching TRBD1 (6 bases). This CDR3 contains 14 residues. Germline CDR1 and CDR2: SGDLS and YYNGEE. V lost 0 bases and J 7 bases, leaving 13 bases between the germline ends. Written as DNA, the CDR3 is TGTGCCAGCAGCGTAGCTCCGGGGGCGCCTGGCTACACCTTC. It specifies CASSVAPGAPGYTF.

The chain recombines TRBV12-3 or TRBV12-4 with TRBJ2-6, with a possible D match to TRBD2 (6 bases). The V end was cut by 8 bases, the J end by 2 bases, with 10 bases between. The CDR3 totals 14 residues. CDR3 loop: CASGPGAGANVLTF. The CDR3 region has the DNA TGTGCCAGCGGTCCGGGGGCTGGGGCCAACGTCCTGACTTTC.

CDR3 loop: CSAHEPPLSEQYF. CDR3 in DNA: TGCAGTGCTCATGAGCCCCCCTTATCCGAGCAGTACTTC. The V gene is TRBV20-1, the J gene TRBJ2-5; D is unresolved. The J call may not be correct, given that the DNA end is closer to TRBJ2-7. The CDR3 is 13 residues long. CDR1 and CDR2 from the germline V gene are DFQATT and SNEGSKA (reference sequence).

This clonotype was counted a few times. This sequence joins TRBV28 and TRBJ2-5; TRBD1 matches at 10 bases. The junction had 4 bases not matched to a gene; V was cut back by 6 bases and J by 6 bases. Germline-derived CDR1 and CDR2 are MDHEN and SYDVKM. The CDR3 covers 13 residues. This CDR3 is CASSDRGRKTQYF. As DNA, the CDR3 is TGTGCCAGCAGCGACAGGGGGCGAAAGACCCAGTACTTC.

The DNA for the CDR3 is TGCAGTGGGAAAACGGGAAATTCACCCCTCCACTTT. Translation gives CSGKTGNSPLHF. V gene TRBV20-1 combines with J gene TRBJ1-6; no reliable D call. Germline CDR1 is DFQATT and CDR2 is SNEGSKA (reference sequence). This CDR3 has 12 residues. Trimming removed 7 bases from V and 7 bases from J, with 11 bases in between.

This clonotype was found a few times. The chain has TRBV7-2 and TRBJ2-7; TRBD2 matches 7 bases. V was pared by 4 bases and J by 0 bases, with 6 bases of the junction left unmatched. Germline values: CDR1 SGHTA, CDR2 FQGNSA. The CDR3 runs to 15 residues. CDR3 sequence reads: CASSSRDYRSYEQYF. DNA for the CDR3: TGTGCCAGCAGCTCCCGGGACTACCGCTCCTACGAGCAGTACTTC.

V gene TRBV2 combines with J gene TRBJ2-1, with 8 bases that match TRBD2. From germline, CDR1 is SNHLY and CDR2 FYNNEI. Trimming removed 4 bases from V and 7 bases from J; junction bases left unmatched: 6. The CDR3 consists of 14 residues. CDR3 sequence: CASSVSGGMNEQFF. In DNA form, the CDR3 reads TGTGCCAGCAGTGTGTCGGGAGGGATGAATGAGCAGTTCTTC.

This chain connects TRBV4-1 to TRBJ1-6, with 8 bases matching TRBD1. Germline V lookup: CDR1 MGHRA, CDR2 YSYEKL. V gave up 3 bases and J gave up 11 bases; unmatched junction bases: 12. The CDR3 is 16 amino acids. In nucleotides, the CDR3 is TGCGCCAGCAGCCATCCCATCCCCGACAGGGGTGCACCCCTCCACTTT. As protein: CASSHPIPDRGAPLHF.

V is TRBV6-5 and J is TRBJ1-6; 7 bases line up with TRBD1. Germline V CDR1 and CDR2: MNHEY, SVGAGI. Trimming cost V 2 bases and J 9 bases; bases outside gene matches: 4. This CDR3 comprises 14 residues. The CDR3 DNA reads as TGTGCCAGCAGTTACCTGACAGGGACTTCACCCCTCCACTTT. It encodes CASSYLTGTSPLHF.

A few counts support this clonotype. The chain links TRBV18 to TRBJ2-3; D is possibly TRBD1 (6 bases). Germline V gene data show CDR1 as KGHSH and CDR2 as LQKENI. The V gene lost 5 bases and the J gene lost 0 bases, with 15 bases spanning the gap. The CDR3 loop spans 16 amino acids. CDR3 amino acids: CASSTLDRSSTDTQYF. Written as DNA, the CDR3 is TGTGCCAGCTCAACGCTTGACAGGTCTAGCACAGATACGCAGTATTTT.

The chain has TRBV10-3 and TRBJ2-3, with D unresolved. Trimming pared 5 bases from V and 0 bases from J, leaving 6 bases between. CDR3 length: 13 residues. The germline gives CDR1 ENHRY, CDR2 SYGVKD. The CDR3 region has the DNA TGTGCCATCAGTTTGGCGAGCACAGATACGCAGTATTTT. It specifies CAISLASTDTQYF.

This clonotype was recorded a few times. The J gene is TRBJ2-1, the V gene TRBV12-3 or TRBV12-4, with D possibly matching TRBD2 (5 bases). V shed 2 bases and J shed 6 bases, with 14 bases lying between them. The CDR3 runs to 15 residues. The CDR3 DNA follows: TGTGCCAGCAGTTTACGCTGGGAGCCCCTCAATGAGCAGTTCTTC. Translating gives CASSLRWEPLNEQFF.

This chain uses TRBV20-1 with TRBJ2-1; no reliable D call. CDR1 is DFQATT and CDR2 is SNEGSKA in the germline V gene (reference sequence). This CDR3 is 16 amino acids long. Between the trimmed V and J ends, which lost 6 bases and 4 bases, there was a span of 22 bases. The CDR3 spells CSAVKAFGRAYNEQFF. As DNA, the CDR3 is TGCAGTGCGGTTAAAGCGTTCGGGCGAGCATACAATGAGCAGTTCTTC.

This clonotype was seen more than once but under ten times. The chain employs TRBV14 and TRBJ2-7, with D possibly TRBD1 on 5 matching bases. Germline V gene lookup returns CDR1 SGHDN and CDR2 FVKESK. The CDR3 has 15 residues. The V end lost 4 bases, the J end lost 3 bases, and 16 bases lay between the germline ends. The CDR3 nucleotides read TGTGCCAGCAGCCCAGGACATATGCTTCTCTACGAGCAGTACTTC. Residues: CASSPGHMLLYEQYF.

The chain combines TRBV10-3 with TRBJ2-7, with a possible D match to TRBD1 (6 bases). Per germline, CDR1 ENHRY and CDR2 SYGVKD. Trimming cost V 3 bases and J 2 bases, with 11 bases left between them. This CDR3 is 14 amino acids long. The CDR3 nucleotides are TGTGCCATCAGTGAAGTTAACAGGGCCTACGAGCAGTACTTC. Its translation is CAISEVNRAYEQYF.

V and J are TRBV7-9 and TRBJ1-2, with 8 bases that match TRBD1. Germline CDR1 reads SEHNR; CDR2 reads FQNEAQ (reference sequence). The ends lost 3 bases at V and 5 bases at J; junction bases unmatched: 8. The CDR3 is 15 residues long. DNA of the CDR3: TGTGCCAGCAGCTTTGGTGGACAGGGAGATTATGGCTACACCTTC. Amino acid sequence: CASSFGGQGDYGYTF.

This clonotype was counted once. The genes are TRBV28 and TRBJ2-1; 9 bases fit TRBD2. V shed 5 bases and J 8 bases; nucleotides not matched to a gene: 10. The CDR3 runs to 15 residues. Looked up from germline, CDR1 is MDHEN and CDR2 is SYDVKM. CDR3 in DNA: TGTGCCAGCAGTATGCTAGCGGGATCTCGAGATGAGCAGTTCTTC. Its protein product is CASSMLAGSRDEQFF. The full variable domain, in which reference TRBV28 and TRBJ2-1 provide the parts outside the CDR3, is DVKVTQSSRYLVKRTGEKVFLECVQDMDHENMFWYRQDPGLGLRLIYFSYDVKMKEKGDIPEGYSVSREKKERFSLILESASTNQTSMYLCASSMLAGSRDEQFFGPGTRLTVL.

In its sample, this clonotype was seen a few times. The chain joins TRBV6-2 or TRBV6-3 to TRBJ2-7; weak D call: TRBD1 (6 bases). Germline loops: CDR1 MNHEY, CDR2 SVGEGT. CDR3 length: 15 amino acids. V gave up 0 bases and J gave up 3 bases, with 12 bases separating them. CDR3 loop: CASSYSAGARYEQYF. DNA of the CDR3: TGTGCCAGCAGTTACTCGGCAGGGGCACGCTACGAGCAGTACTTC.

The J gene is TRBJ1-2, the V gene TRBV25-1; 8 bases map to TRBD1. Trimming cost V 3 bases and J 4 bases; bases outside gene matches: 4. The CDR3 consists of 14 residues. CDR1 and CDR2 from the germline V gene are MGHDK and SYGVNS. CDR3 protein: CASSEPDRGYGYTF. The CDR3 DNA reads TGTGCCAGCAGTGAGCCCGACAGGGGCTATGGCTACACCTTC.

This chain connects TRBV7-2 to TRBJ2-1, with 12 bases aligning to TRBD2. TRBJ2-7 explains the end of the DNA better; the J call may be wrong. In germline, CDR1 is SGHTA, CDR2 FQGNSA. This CDR3 region has 17 residues. CDR3 in amino acids: CASSQRLAGGSYNEQYF. The CDR3 DNA reads TGTGCCAGCAGCCAGAGGCTAGCGGGAGGGTCCTACAATGAGCAGTACTTC.

This clonotype has a handful of counts. The chain recombines TRBV20-1 with TRBJ2-3, with unresolved D. V lost 2 bases and J lost 6, with 9 bases in between. This CDR3 region has 12 residues. Germline values: CDR1 DFQATT, CDR2 SNEGSKA (reference sequence). This CDR3 is CSARPGFDTQYF. CDR3 nucleotide sequence: TGCAGTGCTAGACCGGGCTTTGATACGCAGTATTTT.

The V gene is TRBV15, the J gene TRBJ2-5; D unclear. The last part of the DNA fits TRBJ2-7 better; the J call may be wrong. Germline V gives CDR1 LNHNV, CDR2 YYDKDF (reference sequence). The CDR3 contains 15 residues. This chain's CDR3 is CATSRDQVSTYEQYF. The CDR3 nucleotides are TGTGCCACCAGCAGAGATCAGGTTTCCACCTACGAGCAGTACTTC.